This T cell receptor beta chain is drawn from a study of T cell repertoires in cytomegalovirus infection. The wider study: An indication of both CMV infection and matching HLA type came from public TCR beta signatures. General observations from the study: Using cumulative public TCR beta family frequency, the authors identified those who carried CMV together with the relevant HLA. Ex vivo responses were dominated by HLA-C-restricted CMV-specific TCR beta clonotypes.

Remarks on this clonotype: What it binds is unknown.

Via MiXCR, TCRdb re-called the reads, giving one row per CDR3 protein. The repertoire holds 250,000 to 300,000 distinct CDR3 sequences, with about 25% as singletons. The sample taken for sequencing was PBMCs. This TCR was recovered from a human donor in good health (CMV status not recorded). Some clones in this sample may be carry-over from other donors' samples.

In DNA form, the CDR3 reads TGTGCCAGCAGTTATGACCCAACTAATGAAAAACTGTTTTTT. Encoded protein: CASSYDPTNEKLFF. This chain joins TRBV12-3 or TRBV12-4 and TRBJ1-4; D not certain. The CDR3 totals 14 residues. V was trimmed by 4 bases and J by 0 bases, leaving 6 bases between them.